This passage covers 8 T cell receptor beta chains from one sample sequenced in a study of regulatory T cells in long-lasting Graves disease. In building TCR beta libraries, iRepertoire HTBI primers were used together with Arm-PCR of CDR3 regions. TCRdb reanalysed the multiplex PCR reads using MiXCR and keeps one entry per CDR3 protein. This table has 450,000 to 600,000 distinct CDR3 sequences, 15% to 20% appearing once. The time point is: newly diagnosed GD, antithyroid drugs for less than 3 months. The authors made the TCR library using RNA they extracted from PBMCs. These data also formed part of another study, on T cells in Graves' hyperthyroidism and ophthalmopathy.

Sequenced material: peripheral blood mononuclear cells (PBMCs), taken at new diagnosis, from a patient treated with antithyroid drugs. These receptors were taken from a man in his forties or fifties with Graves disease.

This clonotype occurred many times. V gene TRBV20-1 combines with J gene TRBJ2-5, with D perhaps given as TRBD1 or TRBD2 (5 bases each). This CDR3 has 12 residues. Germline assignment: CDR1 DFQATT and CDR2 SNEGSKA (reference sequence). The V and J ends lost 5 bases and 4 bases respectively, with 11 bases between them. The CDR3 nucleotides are TGCAGTGCTCCAGGGAGCCGAGAGACCCAGTACTTC. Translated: CSAPGSRETQYF.

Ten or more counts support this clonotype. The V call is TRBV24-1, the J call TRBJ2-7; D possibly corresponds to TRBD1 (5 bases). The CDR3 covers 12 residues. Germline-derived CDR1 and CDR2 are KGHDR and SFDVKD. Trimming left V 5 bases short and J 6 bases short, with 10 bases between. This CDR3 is CATSGPTAEQYF. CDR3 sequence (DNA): TGTGCCACCAGTGGTCCGACAGCCGAGCAGTACTTC.

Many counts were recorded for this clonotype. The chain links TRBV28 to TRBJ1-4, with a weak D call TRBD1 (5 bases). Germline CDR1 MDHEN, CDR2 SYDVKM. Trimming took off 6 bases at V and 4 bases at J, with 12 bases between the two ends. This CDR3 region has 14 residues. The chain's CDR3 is CASRWDDHNEKLFF. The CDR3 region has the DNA TGTGCCAGCAGATGGGACGACCATAATGAAAAACTGTTTTTT.

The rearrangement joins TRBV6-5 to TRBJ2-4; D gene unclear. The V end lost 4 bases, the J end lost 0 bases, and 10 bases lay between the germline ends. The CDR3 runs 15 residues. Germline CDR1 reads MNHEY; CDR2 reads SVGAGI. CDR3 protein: CASSSQTGAKNIQYF. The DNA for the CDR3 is TGTGCCAGCAGTTCCCAGACGGGAGCCAAAAACATTCAGTACTTC.

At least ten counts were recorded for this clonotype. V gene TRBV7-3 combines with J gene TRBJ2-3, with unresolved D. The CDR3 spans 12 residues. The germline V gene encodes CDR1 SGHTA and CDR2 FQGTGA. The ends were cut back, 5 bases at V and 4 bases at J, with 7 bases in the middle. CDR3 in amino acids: CASSIPPDTQYF. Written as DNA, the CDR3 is TGTGCCAGCAGCATCCCTCCAGATACGCAGTATTTT.

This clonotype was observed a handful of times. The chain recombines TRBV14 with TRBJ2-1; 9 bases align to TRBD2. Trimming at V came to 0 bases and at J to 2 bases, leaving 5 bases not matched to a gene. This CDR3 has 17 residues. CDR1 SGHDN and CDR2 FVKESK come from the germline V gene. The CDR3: CASSQEGVAGAYNEQFF. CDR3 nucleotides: TGTGCCAGCAGCCAAGAGGGGGTAGCGGGGGCCTACAATGAGCAGTTCTTC.

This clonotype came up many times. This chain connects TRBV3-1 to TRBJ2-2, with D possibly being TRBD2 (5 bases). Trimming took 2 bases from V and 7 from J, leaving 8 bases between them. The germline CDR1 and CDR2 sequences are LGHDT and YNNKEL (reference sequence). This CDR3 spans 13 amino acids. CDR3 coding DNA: TGTGCCAGCAGCCAAACGAGGGACGGGGAGCTGTTTTTT. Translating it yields CASSQTRDGELFF.

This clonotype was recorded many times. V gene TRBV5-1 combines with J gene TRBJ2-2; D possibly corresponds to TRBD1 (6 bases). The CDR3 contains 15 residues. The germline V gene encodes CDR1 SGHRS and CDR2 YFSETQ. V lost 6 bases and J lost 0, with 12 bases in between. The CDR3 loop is CASTRGQTNTGELFF. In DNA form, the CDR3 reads TGCGCCAGCACCCGCGGACAGACGAACACCGGGGAGCTGTTTTTT.